The 14 T cell receptor beta chains given below trace back to one sample, sequenced in a study of a mutant IDH1 vaccine in newly diagnosed glioma. The time point denotes: baseline, week 1 (first vaccination visit). The treatment here: pre-vaccination baseline after standard-of-care therapy. Here immunoSEQ multiplex PCR was the method, and the copy in TCRdb shows in-frame clones only, minus some. The data contain just under 95,000 clones, about four fifths of them singletons. The source was PBMCs, collected from a glioma patient treated with radiotherapy, temozolomide or both. The source is a man aged 35 to 55 with glioma.

The V call is TRBV11-2, the J call TRBJ2-1, with D unresolved. V was cut by 2 bases and J by 4 bases, with 6 bases left in between. Germline CDR1 is SGHAT and CDR2 is FQNNGV. The CDR3 sequence is 13 residues long. CDR3 sequence (DNA): TGTGCCAGCAGCTTAAGCCTGTACAATGAGCAGTTCTTC. Translating it yields CASSLSLYNEQFF.

The chain has TRBV19 and TRBJ2-7; tentatively, D is TRBD1 or TRBD2 (5 bases each). Germline lookup yields CDR1 LNHDA and CDR2 SQIVND (reference sequence). Trimming cost V 7 bases and J 1 base, with 11 bases left between them. The CDR3 length is 13 residues. The CDR3 nucleotides read TGTGCCAGTACAGGGACGTATTCCTACGAGCAGTACTTC. It encodes CASTGTYSYEQYF.

The table lists this clone with a count of one. The chain links TRBV18 to TRBJ1-5; tentatively, D is TRBD1 (5 bases). The CDR3 length is 17 residues. V lost 3 bases, J lost 0 bases, and 15 bases lay in between. From germline, CDR1 is KGHSH and CDR2 LQKENI. CDR3 sequence: CASSPSTGGYSNQPQHF. For the CDR3, the DNA is TGTGCCAGCTCACCGTCGACTGGGGGTTATAGCAATCAGCCCCAGCATTTT.

This clone was detected only once. DNA for the CDR3: TGTGCCAGCAGCTTAAGGGGACGGGGGGACCCAGATACGCAGTATTTT. It yields the protein CASSLRGRGDPDTQYF. The genes are TRBV7-2 and TRBJ2-3, with 7 bases identical to TRBD2. The J segment lost 4 bases and the V segment lost 2 bases, leaving 9 bases of the junction unmatched. The V gene's germline CDR1 is SGHTA and CDR2 FQGNSA. This CDR3 comprises 16 residues.

The chain joins TRBV4-1 to TRBJ1-3, with 8 bases identical to TRBD1. Losses at the gene ends were 1 base for V and 1 base for J; bases not matched to a gene: 6. The CDR3 runs to 17 residues. The V gene's germline CDR1 is MGHRA and CDR2 YSYEKL. The CDR3 spells CASSQAPDRASGNTIYF. The CDR3 nucleotides are TGCGCCAGCAGCCAAGCCCCGGACAGGGCATCTGGAAACACCATATATTTT.

This chain uses TRBV7-2 with TRBJ2-4, with 8 bases aligning to TRBD1. The trim removed 0 bases at V and 7 bases at J, leaving 5 bases unmatched. The germline V gene has CDR1 SGHTA and CDR2 FQGNSA. CDR3 size: 15 residues. CDR3 bases: TGTGCCAGCAGCTTAGCGGACAGGGCAGAGAACATTCAGTACTTC. As protein: CASSLADRAENIQYF.

V usage is TRBV7-2 and J usage is TRBJ2-7, with 7 bases identical to TRBD1. With 5 bases clipped from V and 5 bases from J, the junction kept 9 bases outside the gene matches. Germline CDR1 SGHTA, CDR2 FQGNSA. The CDR3 is 14 amino acids. CDR3 sequence (DNA): TGTGCCAGCAGCCCAATAAGACAGGGTCACGAGCAGTACTTC. This gives the protein CASSPIRQGHEQYF.

V gene TRBV10-3 combines with J gene TRBJ2-7, with D unresolved. Per the germline V gene, CDR1 is ENHRY and CDR2 is SYGVKD. V gave up 4 bases and J gave up 0 bases, with 7 bases separating them. The CDR3 sequence is 13 residues long. Here the CDR3 reads CAISVEGSYEQYF. The DNA for the CDR3 is TGTGCCATCAGTGTGGAAGGCTCCTACGAGCAGTACTTC.

The rearrangement uses TRBV19 and TRBJ2-2, with TRBD2 matching over 9 bases. The CDR3 totals 13 residues. Germline trimming cut 4 bases from V and 7 bases from J; bases unmatched to any gene: 1. Germline lookup yields CDR1 LNHDA and CDR2 SQIVND (reference sequence). The CDR3: CASSRAGGGELFF. The CDR3 region has the DNA TGTGCCAGTAGTAGAGCGGGAGGCGGGGAGCTGTTTTTT.

The chain uses TRBV5-4 and TRBJ2-3; 9 nucleotides agree with TRBD2. Germline loops: CDR1 SGHNT, CDR2 YYREEE (reference sequence). Losses at the gene ends were 3 bases for V and 4 bases for J; bases not matched to a gene: 6. The length of the CDR3 is 15 residues. CDR3: CASSYAGGTSDTQYF. In nucleotides, the CDR3 is TGTGCCAGCAGCTATGCGGGGGGGACTTCAGATACGCAGTATTTT.

This chain connects TRBV7-9 to TRBJ1-1; the D is unclear. The CDR3 totals 16 residues. V gave up 1 base and J gave up 3 bases, with 15 bases separating them. Germline CDR1 SEHNR, CDR2 FQNEAQ (reference sequence). This CDR3 reads CASSLGGGLAHTEAFF. The CDR3 DNA is TGTGCCAGCAGCTTAGGGGGAGGACTCGCTCACACTGAAGCTTTCTTT. Variable domain in full (rest from reference TRBV7-9 and TRBJ1-1): DTGVSQNPRHKITKRGQNVTFRCDPISEHNRLYWYRQTLGQGPEFLTYFQNEAQLEKSRLLSDRFSAERPKGSFSTLEIQRTEQGDSAMYLCASSLGGGLAHTEAFFGQGTRLTVV.

The rearrangement uses TRBV9 and TRBJ1-6; 7 nucleotides line up with TRBD1. The CDR3 is made up of 16 amino acids. The germline gives CDR1 SGDLS, CDR2 YYNGEE. The V and J ends lost 0 bases and 6 bases, in that order; junction bases with no gene match: 6. The CDR3 coding sequence is TGTGCCAGCAGCGTAGATGCAAGGGGGCCTAATTCACCCCTCCACTTT. This sequence encodes CASSVDARGPNSPLHF.

This chain links TRBV5-4 with TRBJ2-7, with TRBD2 matching over 11 bases. The germline V gene encodes CDR1 SGHNT and CDR2 YYREEE (reference sequence). V dropped 2 bases and J dropped 6; count of bases not matched to a gene: 16. The CDR3 sequence is 18 residues long. CDR3 protein: CASSFRSGGAKVSREQYF. In DNA, the CDR3 is TGTGCCAGCAGCTTCCGTAGCGGGGGGGCCAAAGTTTCCCGCGAGCAGTACTTC.

A single count supports this clone. The chain uses TRBV11-2 and TRBJ1-4, with D tentatively TRBD1 (6 bases). CDR3 length: 19 residues. Trimming took off 5 bases at V and 0 bases at J, with 22 bases between the two ends. The V gene's germline CDR1 is SGHAT and CDR2 FQNNGV. CDR3 in amino acids: CASSRWGTGQTATNEKLFF. The CDR3 DNA reads TGTGCCAGCAGCCGATGGGGAACAGGGCAGACAGCAACTAATGAAAAACTGTTTTTT.